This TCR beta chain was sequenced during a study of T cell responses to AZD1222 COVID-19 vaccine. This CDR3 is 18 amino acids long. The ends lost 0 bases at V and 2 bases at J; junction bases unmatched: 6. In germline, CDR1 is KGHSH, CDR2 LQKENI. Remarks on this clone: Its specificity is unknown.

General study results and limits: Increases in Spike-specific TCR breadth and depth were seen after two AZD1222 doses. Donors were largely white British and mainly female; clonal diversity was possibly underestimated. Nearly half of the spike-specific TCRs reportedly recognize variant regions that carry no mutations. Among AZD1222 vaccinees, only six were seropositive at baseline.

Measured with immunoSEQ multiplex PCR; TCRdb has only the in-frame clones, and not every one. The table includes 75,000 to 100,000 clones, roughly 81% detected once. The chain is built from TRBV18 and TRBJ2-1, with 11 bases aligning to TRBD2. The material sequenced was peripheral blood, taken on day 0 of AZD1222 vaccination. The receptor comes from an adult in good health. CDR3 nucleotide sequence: TGTGCCAGCTCACCACCCGGGCTAGCGGGGGGTACCTACAATGAGCAGTTCTTC. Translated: CASSPPGLAGGTYNEQFF.